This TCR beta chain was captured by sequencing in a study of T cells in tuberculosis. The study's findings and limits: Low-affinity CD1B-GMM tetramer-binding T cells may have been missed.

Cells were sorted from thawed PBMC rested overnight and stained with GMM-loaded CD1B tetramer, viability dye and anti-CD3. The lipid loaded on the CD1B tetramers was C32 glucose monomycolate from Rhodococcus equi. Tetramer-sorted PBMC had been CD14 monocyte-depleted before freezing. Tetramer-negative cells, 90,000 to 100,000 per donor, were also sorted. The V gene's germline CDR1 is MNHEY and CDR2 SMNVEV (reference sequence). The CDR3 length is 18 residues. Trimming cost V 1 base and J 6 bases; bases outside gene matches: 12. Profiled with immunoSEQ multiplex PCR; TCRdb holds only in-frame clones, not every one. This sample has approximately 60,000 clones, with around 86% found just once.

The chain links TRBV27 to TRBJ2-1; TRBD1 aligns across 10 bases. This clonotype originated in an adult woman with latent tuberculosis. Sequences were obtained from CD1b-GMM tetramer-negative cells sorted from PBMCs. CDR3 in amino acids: CASSLLTSGQGKSNEQFF. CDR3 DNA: TGTGCCAGCAGTTTATTAACATCGGGACAGGGGAAAAGCAATGAGCAGTTCTTC.